This T cell receptor beta chain was captured by sequencing in a study of blood T cells in healthy people across ages. Points on this clonotype: What it recognizes is unknown.

Study-wide points: The study found more naive CD4+ cells and higher diversity in long-lived than aged donors.

Sample-barcoded 5' priming and a J-beta primer mix drove a second PCR of about 7 to 11 cycles. Each CDR3 protein gets one entry after TCRdb re-called the 5' RACE reads with MiXCR. The sample contains 1.2 million to 1.5 million distinct CDR3 sequences, 35% to 45% of which appear only once. This CDR3 spans 14 amino acids. Between the trimmed V and J ends, which lost 5 bases and 7 bases, there was a span of 17 bases. Germline loops: CDR1 SGHTA, CDR2 FQGNSA. The TCR comes from a woman younger than 35 in good health. The gene calls are TRBV7-2 and TRBJ1-2; D gene ambiguous. Sample: blood. CDR3 bases: TGTGCCAGCAGCCCTCCCCAGTTGAGCTGTGGCTACACCTTC. This gives the protein CASSPPQLSCGYTF.